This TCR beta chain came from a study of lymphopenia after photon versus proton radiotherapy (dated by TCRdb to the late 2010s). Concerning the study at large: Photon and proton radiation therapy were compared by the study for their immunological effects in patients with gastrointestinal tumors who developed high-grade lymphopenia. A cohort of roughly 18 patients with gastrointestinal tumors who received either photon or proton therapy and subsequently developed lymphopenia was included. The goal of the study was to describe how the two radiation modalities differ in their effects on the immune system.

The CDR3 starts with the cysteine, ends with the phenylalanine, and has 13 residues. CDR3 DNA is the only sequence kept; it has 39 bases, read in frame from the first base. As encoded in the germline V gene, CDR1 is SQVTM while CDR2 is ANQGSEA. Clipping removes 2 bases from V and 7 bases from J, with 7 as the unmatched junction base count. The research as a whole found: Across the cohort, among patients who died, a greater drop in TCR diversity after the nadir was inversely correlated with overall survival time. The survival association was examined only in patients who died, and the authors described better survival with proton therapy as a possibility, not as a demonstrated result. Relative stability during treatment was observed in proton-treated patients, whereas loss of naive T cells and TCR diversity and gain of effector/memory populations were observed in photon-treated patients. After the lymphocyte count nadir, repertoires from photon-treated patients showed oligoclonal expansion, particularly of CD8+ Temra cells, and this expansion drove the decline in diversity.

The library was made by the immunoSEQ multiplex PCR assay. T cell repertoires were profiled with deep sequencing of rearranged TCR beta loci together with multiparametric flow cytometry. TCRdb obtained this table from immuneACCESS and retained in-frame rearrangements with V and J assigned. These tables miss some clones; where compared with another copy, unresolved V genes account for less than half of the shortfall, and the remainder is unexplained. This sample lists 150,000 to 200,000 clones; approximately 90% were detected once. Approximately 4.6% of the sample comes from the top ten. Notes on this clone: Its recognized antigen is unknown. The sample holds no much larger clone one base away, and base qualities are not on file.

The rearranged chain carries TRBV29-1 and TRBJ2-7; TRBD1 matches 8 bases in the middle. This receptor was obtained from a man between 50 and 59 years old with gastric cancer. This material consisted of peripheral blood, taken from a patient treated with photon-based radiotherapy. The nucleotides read TGCAGCGTTGAAAGCCAGGGGGCCAGAGAGCAGTACTTC. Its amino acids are CSVESQGAREQYF.